This T cell receptor (beta chain) was observed in a study of PD-1 blockade in classical Hodgkin lymphoma. Following autologous stem cell transplantation, relapse occurred in every patient, and exposure to brentuximab vedotin varied. Produced via immunoSEQ multiplex PCR; TCRdb's table is partial and in-frame only. The repertoire holds tens of thousands of clones, with 90% as singletons. Concerning this clone itself: The antigen is unknown.

The CDR3 length is 13 residues. CDR1 is SQVTM, CDR2 ANQGSEA, per germline. Trimming removed 7 bases from V and 0 bases from J; junction bases left unmatched: 5. Study-level results: Complete responders had baseline diversity similar to newly diagnosed patients.

The chain combines TRBV29-1 with TRBJ2-7; 8 bases map to TRBD2. This specimen consisted of peripheral blood mononuclear cells (PBMCs), obtained at baseline. This TCR was recovered from a human donor with classical Hodgkin lymphoma. The CDR3 sequence: CSALAGNSYEQYF. The CDR3 DNA reads as TGCAGCGCCCTAGCGGGCAACTCCTACGAGCAGTACTTC.